Following are 20 T cell receptor beta chains from one sample sequenced in a study of cytomegalovirus exposure and HLA in healthy donors. Sequencing was performed with immunoSEQ multiplex PCR; in TCRdb, only in-frame clones are kept and a portion is missing. The sample carries approximately 160,000 clones, 84% recorded once. Specimen: PBMCs. These receptors all come from a man aged 25-45 years in good health and CMV-seropositive.

This chain joins TRBV18 and TRBJ2-1; 9 bases are shared with TRBD2. Unmatched junction bases numbered 7, after V lost 1 base and J lost 6 bases. Germline assignment: CDR1 KGHSH and CDR2 LQKENI. This CDR3 contains 16 residues. The chain's CDR3 is CASSPRAIAGVNEQFF. CDR3 nucleotide sequence: TGTGCCAGCTCACCACGGGCGATAGCGGGAGTCAATGAGCAGTTCTTC. The full variable domain, completed using reference TRBV18 and TRBJ2-1, is NAGVMQNPRHLVRRRGQEARLRCSPMKGHSHVYWYRQLPEEGLKFMVYLQKENIIDESGMPKERFSAEFPKEGPSILRIQQVVRGDSAAYFCASSPRAIAGVNEQFFGPGTRLTVL.

V gene TRBV6-5 combines with J gene TRBJ2-2; D ambiguous. The germline V gene has CDR1 MNHEY and CDR2 SVGAGI. V was shortened by 2 bases and J by 4 bases, with 11 bases between the two germline ends. The CDR3 loop spans 15 amino acids. In nucleotides, the CDR3 is TGTGCCAGCAGTTACAACAGCTTCACCACCGGGGAGCTGTTTTTT. Protein sequence: CASSYNSFTTGELFF.

This clone was seen a few times. The J gene is TRBJ2-1, the V gene TRBV5-4; 8 bases are shared with TRBD1. The germline gives CDR1 SGHNT, CDR2 YYREEE (reference sequence). This CDR3 is 16 amino acids long. V was clipped by 2 bases and J by 7 bases; unmatched bases: 11. The CDR3 region is CASSFPRQGAQNEQFF. In DNA, the CDR3 is TGTGCCAGCAGCTTCCCCCGGCAGGGGGCTCAAAATGAGCAGTTCTTC.

J is TRBJ1-2 and V is TRBV27; D perhaps matches TRBD1 (5 bases). Trimming pared 4 bases from V and 3 bases from J, leaving 9 bases between. The length of the CDR3 is 13 residues. From germline, CDR1 is MNHEY and CDR2 SMNVEV (reference sequence). The CDR3 nucleotides read TGTGCCAGCAGTTCAGTCAGGGACTATGGCTACACCTTC. Translation: CASSSVRDYGYTF.

The genes are TRBV14 and TRBJ1-1, with 7 bases aligning to TRBD1. This CDR3 region has 13 residues. J was trimmed by 9 bases and V by 5 bases; bases with no gene match: 9. Germline V gives CDR1 SGHDN, CDR2 FVKESK. The CDR3 nucleotides are TGTGCCAGCAGCGCCAGGGGGGTGGGGCAAGCTTTCTTT. Translating gives CASSARGVGQAFF.

The chain recombines TRBV7-2 with TRBJ2-3; TRBD2 matches 7 bases. The CDR3 totals 13 residues. V dropped 5 bases and J dropped 14; count of bases not matched to a gene: 13. CDR1 is SGHTA and CDR2 is FQGNSA in the germline V gene. Here the CDR3 DNA reads TGTGCCAGCAGCCCCGGGAGGTTCATTCAGGGGTATTTT. It codes for CASSPGRFIQGYF.

This clone was detected only a few times. The chain has TRBV6-5 and TRBJ2-5; 8 bases align to TRBD1. V dropped 6 bases and J dropped 4; count of bases not matched to a gene: 4. There are 13 residues in the CDR3. Germline V gives CDR1 MNHEY, CDR2 SVGAGI. This CDR3 reads CASRQGAGETQYF. The CDR3 bases are TGTGCCAGCAGGCAGGGGGCAGGAGAGACCCAGTACTTC.

The chain couples TRBV19 to TRBJ1-5; D gene ambiguous. This CDR3 spans 14 amino acids. Germline loops: CDR1 LNHDA, CDR2 SQIVND (reference sequence). The germline V and J ends were trimmed by 7 bases and 5 bases, with 15 bases remaining between them. The CDR3 DNA follows: TGTGCCAGTAATTCGGGTGGCACCTATCAGCCCCAGCATTTT. Translated: CASNSGGTYQPQHF.

In this sample, this clone turned up once. V usage is TRBV13 and J usage is TRBJ1-1, with TRBD1 matching over 7 bases. This CDR3 is 15 amino acids long. J was trimmed by 3 bases and V by 0 bases; bases with no gene match: 4. Looked up from germline, CDR1 is PRHDT and CDR2 is FYEKMQ (reference sequence). The CDR3 sequence: CASSLGRQGDTEAFF. Written as DNA, the CDR3 is TGTGCCAGCAGCTTAGGGAGACAGGGTGACACTGAAGCTTTCTTT.

The chain employs TRBV25-1 and TRBJ1-2, with 8 bases fitting TRBD1. Germline loops: CDR1 MGHDK, CDR2 SYGVNS. The CDR3 is 15 residues long. The V segment lost 2 bases and the J segment 3 bases; nucleotides outside the gene matches: 5. The CDR3 bases are TGTGCCAGCAGTGAAGGGACAGGACCTTACTATGGCTACACCTTC. Encoded protein: CASSEGTGPYYGYTF.

This clone has a handful of counts. The V gene is TRBV6-6, the J gene TRBJ1-5; D unresolved. The CDR3 covers 16 residues. With 8 bases removed from V and 1 base from J, the gap between germline ends came to 18 bases. Germline CDR1 is MNHNY and CDR2 is SVGAGI (reference sequence). The CDR3 protein is CASAGEGGSSNQPQHF. CDR3 nucleotides: TGTGCCAGCGCTGGCGAGGGAGGGAGCAGCAATCAGCCCCAGCATTTT.

Of note for this clone: Other DNA variants within this sample encode the same CDR3. This sequence joins TRBV9 and TRBJ2-7, with TRBD1 matching over 8 bases. Germline CDR1 SGDLS, CDR2 YYNGEE. The ends lost 0 bases at V and 0 bases at J; junction bases unmatched: 2. The CDR3 runs 15 residues. Written as DNA, the CDR3 is TGTGCCAGCAGCGTAGGGCAGGGGGCCTCCTACGAGCAGTACTTC. It yields the protein CASSVGQGASYEQYF.

The V gene is TRBV7-2, the J gene TRBJ1-2, with a possible D match to TRBD1 (5 bases). The germline V gene encodes CDR1 SGHTA and CDR2 FQGNSA. Trimming shortened V by 2 bases and J by 2 bases, and 15 bases separated the two germline ends. The CDR3 runs 16 residues. The CDR3 nucleotides are TGTGCCAGCAGCTTACCGCTAGGGGCAATGAACTATGGCTACACCTTC. Residues: CASSLPLGAMNYGYTF.

The CDR3 sequence is CATSPTDRTDTQYF. For the CDR3, the DNA is TGCGCCACCTCCCCGACAGACCGCACAGATACGCAGTATTTT. The chain is built from TRBV10-1 and TRBJ2-3, with D perhaps TRBD1 (5 bases). Germline assignment: CDR1 WNHNN and CDR2 SYGVQD (reference sequence). The length of the CDR3 is 14 residues. Trimming took 10 bases from V and 1 from J, leaving 15 bases between them.

The chain combines TRBV5-1 with TRBJ2-2; 8 bases map to TRBD1. Germline CDR1 reads SGHRS; CDR2 reads YFSETQ. This CDR3 has 15 residues. J lost 2 bases, V lost 3 bases, and 3 bases had no gene match. CDR3 sequence (DNA): TGCGCCAGCAGCTATACAGGGGGAAACACCGGGGAGCTGTTTTTT. This codes for CASSYTGGNTGELFF.

In this sample, this clone turned up once. This chain joins TRBV29-1 and TRBJ2-7, with D maybe TRBD1 (6 bases). The CDR3 totals 16 residues. Germline CDR1 is SQVTM and CDR2 is ANQGSEA. The germline V and J ends were trimmed by 6 bases and 6 bases, with 27 bases remaining between them. The DNA of the CDR3 is TGCAGCGTGGGAACGACAGGACTTCTCCGACGTGGCGAGCAGTACTTC. Translating it yields CSVGTTGLLRRGEQYF.

The gene calls are TRBV7-2 and TRBJ1-2; D remains unclear. The CDR3 consists of 14 residues. Trimming removed 1 base at V and 0 bases at J, with 6 bases between. Looked up from germline, CDR1 is SGHTA and CDR2 is FQGNSA. The CDR3 protein is CASSLGAANYGYTF. DNA for the CDR3: TGTGCCAGCAGCTTAGGGGCCGCTAACTATGGCTACACCTTC. Full variable domain (missing parts from reference TRBV7-2 and TRBJ1-2): GAGVSQSPSNKVTEKGKDVELRCDPISGHTALYWYRQSLGQGLEFLIYFQGNSAPDKSGLPSDRFSAERTGGSVSTLTIQRTQQEDSAVYLCASSLGAANYGYTFGSGTRLTVV.

The chain joins TRBV5-1 to TRBJ2-7, with a tentative D call TRBD1 (5 bases). The CDR3 runs 13 residues. Per the germline V gene, CDR1 is SGHRS and CDR2 is YFSETQ. V was cut by 2 bases and J by 3 bases, with 9 bases left in between. This chain's CDR3 is CASSFLTGYEQYF. CDR3 nucleotides: TGCGCCAGCAGCTTCCTAACAGGCTACGAGCAGTACTTC.

The chain carries TRBV6-6 and TRBJ2-7; D gene uncertain. The V and J ends lost 1 base and 2 bases respectively, with 9 bases between them. Per germline, CDR1 MNHNY and CDR2 SVGAGI (reference sequence). This CDR3 is built from 14 residues. For the CDR3, the DNA is TGTGCCAGCAGTTACTTTCCTCGAGCCTACGAGCAGTACTTC. It is translated as CASSYFPRAYEQYF.

The rearrangement uses TRBV28 and TRBJ1-2, with 8 bases lining up with TRBD1. This CDR3 has 15 residues. CDR1 is MDHEN and CDR2 is SYDVKM in the germline V gene. Trimming cost V 5 bases and J 7 bases; bases outside gene matches: 12. CDR3 amino acids: CASSPQGQGYGGYTF. The CDR3 DNA sequence: TGTGCCAGCAGTCCCCAAGGACAGGGTTATGGTGGCTACACCTTC.